Each of the 25 T cell receptor beta chains below was sequenced from the same sample in a study of radiation and T cells in renal cell carcinoma. Produced via immunoSEQ multiplex PCR; TCRdb's table is partial and in-frame only. The sample lists about 59,000 clones; over 70% were seen once. Time point given: baseline pretreatment blood. Treatment in this sample: 15 Gy SBRT to primary tumor, nephrectomy 4 weeks later. The sequencing here drew on blood, taken from a patient whose treatment included radiotherapy and nephrectomy. These receptor sequences come from a man between 60 and 70 years old with renal cell carcinoma.

The chain carries TRBV7-6 and TRBJ1-4, with no clear D. Germline CDR1 reads SGHVS; CDR2 reads FNYEAQ. V lost 5 bases and J lost 5, with 15 bases in between. The length of the CDR3 is 15 residues. This CDR3 reads CASSLNPLVNEKLFF. DNA of the CDR3: TGTGCCAGCAGCCTCAATCCCTTGGTCAATGAAAAACTGTTTTTT.

This chain joins TRBV5-1 and TRBJ1-1, with a possible D match to TRBD1 (5 bases). Per the germline V gene, CDR1 is SGHRS and CDR2 is YFSETQ. The V end was cut by 4 bases, the J end by 7 bases, with 11 bases between. CDR3 size: 12 residues. CDR3 sequence (DNA): TGCGCCAGCAGCGGCCCAGGGAGTGAAGCTTTCTTT. Protein: CASSGPGSEAFF.

V and J are TRBV5-8 and TRBJ2-1; D possibly corresponds to TRBD2 (7 bases). The CDR3 has 20 residues. The germline CDR1 and CDR2 sequences are SGHTS and YDEGEE. Trimming took off 4 bases at V and 0 bases at J, with 26 bases between the two ends. The chain's CDR3 is CASSRLWDGGPKSSYNEQFF. Here the CDR3 DNA reads TGTGCCAGCAGCCGACTGTGGGACGGGGGGCCAAAGAGCTCCTACAATGAGCAGTTCTTC.

This clone was detected once. The rearrangement uses TRBV7-8 and TRBJ2-3; possibly TRBD2 for D (6 bases). V was clipped by 5 bases and J by 0 bases, with 15 bases between them. Germline V CDR1 and CDR2: SGHVS, FQNEAQ. The CDR3 sequence is 16 residues long. CDR3 sequence (DNA): TGTGCCAGCAGCCCACGGTCGGGGACTAGCACAGATACGCAGTATTTT. It translates to CASSPRSGTSTDTQYF.

This chain connects TRBV2 to TRBJ1-4; the D gene is possibly TRBD1 (5 bases). CDR1 and CDR2 (germline): SNHLY, FYNNEI. The CDR3 extends over 16 amino acids. The V end lost 6 bases, the J end lost 2 bases, and 16 bases lay between the germline ends. The CDR3 DNA follows: TGTGCCAGCAGCCGGGACGGTGGCGCGACTAATGAAAAACTGTTTTTT. Protein: CASSRDGGATNEKLFF.

V is TRBV7-7 and J is TRBJ2-5, with 13 bases lining up with TRBD2. The CDR3 contains 13 residues. The V and J ends lost 5 bases and 11 bases, in that order; junction bases with no gene match: 5. The germline CDR1 and CDR2 sequences are SSHAT and FNYEAQ (reference sequence). The CDR3 reads CASSRGLAGVQYF. The CDR3 region has the DNA TGTGCCAGCAGCCGTGGACTAGCGGGGGTACAGTACTTC.

The chain links TRBV6-4 to TRBJ1-6; D is undetermined. Trimming took off 9 bases at V and 7 bases at J, with 13 bases between the two ends. CDR1 MRHNA and CDR2 SNTAGT come from the germline V gene. The CDR3 is made up of 13 amino acids. CDR3 nucleotides: TGTGCCAGTGGCCTCGAGGAGAATTCACCCCTCCACTTT. This codes for CASGLEENSPLHF.

The chain joins TRBV27 to TRBJ1-1, with 8 bases that match TRBD1. The V and J ends lost 3 bases and 4 bases, in that order; junction bases with no gene match: 4. This CDR3 has 14 amino acids. The germline V gene encodes CDR1 MNHEY and CDR2 SMNVEV (reference sequence). CDR3 bases: TGTGCCAGCAGTTTGGACAGGGTGGCCACTGAAGCTTTCTTT. Translating it yields CASSLDRVATEAFF.

This clone was counted a few times. V is TRBV5-6 and J is TRBJ2-1, with D possibly matching TRBD1 (6 bases). The germline gives CDR1 SGHDT, CDR2 YYEEEE. Trimming took 5 bases from V and 3 from J, leaving 15 bases between them. The CDR3 contains 15 residues. CDR3 in DNA: TGTGCCAGCAGGTACCGGGACACCGACTACAATGAGCAGTTCTTC. This translates into CASRYRDTDYNEQFF.

J is TRBJ2-3 and V is TRBV7-2, with unresolved D. With 1 base removed from V and 0 bases from J, the gap between germline ends came to 11 bases. CDR1 is SGHTA, CDR2 FQGNSA, per germline. CDR3 length equals 16 residues. As DNA, the CDR3 is TGTGCCAGCAGCTTAGTGGGCGGACCTAGCACAGATACGCAGTATTTT. Encoded protein: CASSLVGGPSTDTQYF.

There are a few counts of this clone. The J gene is TRBJ1-1, the V gene TRBV25-1; D ambiguous. V lost 2 bases, J lost 0 bases, and 13 bases lay in between. The CDR3 has 16 amino acids. Germline V CDR1 and CDR2: MGHDK, SYGVNS. Here the CDR3 DNA reads TGTGCCAGCAGTGAAGTGGGTGGGCGGGTGAACACTGAAGCTTTCTTT. Protein sequence: CASSEVGGRVNTEAFF.

CDR3 amino acids: CASSMILGINYGYTF. In DNA, the CDR3 is TGTGCCAGTAGTATGATTTTGGGAATTAACTATGGCTACACCTTC. The V call is TRBV19, the J call TRBJ1-2; D is unclear. CDR3 length: 15 residues. V gave up 3 bases and J gave up 1 base, with 12 bases separating them. CDR1 is LNHDA and CDR2 is SQIVND in the germline V gene (reference sequence). Looking up the rest from reference TRBV19 and TRBJ1-2 gives the full variable domain: DGGITQSPKYLFRKEGQNVTLSCEQNLNHDAMYWYRQDPGQGLRLIYYSQIVNDFQKGDIAEGYSVSREKKESFPLTVTSAQKNPTAFYLCASSMILGINYGYTFGSGTRLTVV.

CDR3 DNA sequence: TGTGCCAGCAGCGTATTTGAGGGCGGAGAGACCCAGTACTTC. It is translated as CASSVFEGGETQYF. The rearrangement joins TRBV9 to TRBJ2-5; perhaps TRBD2 as D (5 bases). There are 14 residues in the CDR3. Germline V gene sequence: CDR1 SGDLS, CDR2 YYNGEE. V dropped 1 base and J dropped 4 bases, with 11 bases sitting between them.

This chain uses TRBV9 with TRBJ2-1; tentatively, D is TRBD1 (6 bases). V was cut by 0 bases and J by 4 bases, with 11 bases left in between. CDR1 SGDLS and CDR2 YYNGEE come from the germline V gene. The CDR3 has 15 amino acids. CDR3 DNA: TGTGCCAGCAGCGTAGACCCCGGGACATACAATGAGCAGTTCTTC. It is translated as CASSVDPGTYNEQFF.

The V and J genes are TRBV5-8 and TRBJ1-4; 9 nucleotides line up with TRBD1. The CDR3 length is 16 residues. CDR1 and CDR2 (germline): SGHTS, YDEGEE. V dropped 4 bases and J dropped 0; count of bases not matched to a gene: 4. CDR3 region: CASSQDRGATNEKLFF. DNA for the CDR3: TGTGCCAGCAGCCAGGACAGGGGAGCAACTAATGAAAAACTGTTTTTT.

The chain is built from TRBV4-3 and TRBJ1-4; 7 bases are a match to TRBD1. The CDR3 is made up of 15 amino acids. V lost 4 bases to trimming and J lost 6 bases; unmatched junction nucleotides: 8. Germline V gene sequence: CDR1 LGHNA, CDR2 YSLEER. The CDR3 here is CASSPRQGGHEKLFF. The DNA of the CDR3 is TGCGCCAGCAGCCCCCGACAGGGAGGGCATGAAAAACTGTTTTTT.

This chain joins TRBV30 and TRBJ2-5; 10 nucleotides agree with TRBD2. Germline V lookup: CDR1 GTSNPN, CDR2 SVGIG (reference sequence). The CDR3 totals 13 residues. V trimming: 3 bases; J trimming: 5 bases; junction bases outside the gene matches: 3. CDR3 residues: CAWRGTSAETQYF. The CDR3 bases are TGTGCCTGGAGGGGGACTAGCGCGGAGACCCAGTACTTC. Based on the CDR3 plus reference TRBV30 and TRBJ2-5, the full variable domain is SQTIHQWPATLVQPVGSPLSLECTVEGTSNPNLYWYRQAAGRGLQLLFYSVGIGQISSEVPQNLSASRPQDRQFILSSKKLLLSDSGFYLCAWRGTSAETQYFGPGTRLLVL.

The chain couples TRBV6-5 to TRBJ1-2; 7 bases align to TRBD1. Germline CDR1 is MNHEY and CDR2 is SVGAGI. CDR3 length equals 15 residues. V shed 2 bases and J 4 bases; nucleotides not matched to a gene: 7. The CDR3 reads CASSYRVQGTYGYTF. DNA for the CDR3: TGTGCCAGCAGTTACCGAGTACAGGGGACCTATGGCTACACCTTC.

This clone occurred once. V is TRBV19 and J is TRBJ1-1; D may be TRBD1 (6 bases). The CDR3 has 14 residues. Trimming pared 3 bases from V and 7 bases from J, leaving 15 bases between. From germline, CDR1 is LNHDA and CDR2 SQIVND (reference sequence). CDR3 sequence: CASSIPQGSREAFF. Here the CDR3 DNA reads TGTGCCAGTAGTATTCCACAGGGCTCGCGTGAAGCTTTCTTT.

The chain couples TRBV6-5 to TRBJ2-1; tentative D call: TRBD1 (6 bases). CDR1 is MNHEY and CDR2 is SVGAGI in the germline V gene. This CDR3 contains 16 residues. V was clipped by 4 bases and J by 0 bases, with 13 bases between them. In nucleotides, the CDR3 is TGTGCCAGCAGTTGGGGACACCCCGTCTCCTACAATGAGCAGTTCTTC. Protein sequence: CASSWGHPVSYNEQFF.

The chain uses TRBV11-3 and TRBJ1-1; possible D gene TRBD1, 5 bases. The CDR3 has 16 amino acids. Germline assignment: CDR1 SGHNT and CDR2 YENEEA. Trimming took 0 bases from V and 0 from J, leaving 11 bases between them. In DNA, the CDR3 is TGTGCCAGCAGCTTAGACGGGGGAACGGTGAACACTGAAGCTTTCTTT. It yields the protein CASSLDGGTVNTEAFF.

The V gene is TRBV28, the J gene TRBJ2-2; D possibly corresponds to TRBD2 (5 bases). The CDR3 has 14 amino acids. V shed 11 bases and J shed 1 base, with 14 bases lying between them. In germline, CDR1 is MDHEN, CDR2 SYDVKM. CDR3 in DNA: TGTGCCGCCCTTAGGACTCAGAACACCGGGGAGCTGTTTTTT. This gives the protein CAALRTQNTGELFF.

The genes are TRBV19 and TRBJ2-2; 7 bases match TRBD1. Germline V CDR1 and CDR2: LNHDA, SQIVND (reference sequence). J lost 7 bases, V lost 5 bases, and 10 bases had no gene match. CDR3 length: 15 amino acids. The CDR3 nucleotides are TGTGCCAGTAGTCGAAACAGGGGACGAGACGGGGAGCTGTTTTTT. It is translated as CASSRNRGRDGELFF.

The chain employs TRBV19 and TRBJ2-2, with D possibly being TRBD1 (6 bases). V lost 6 bases and J 0 bases, leaving 11 bases between the germline ends. Germline V gene data show CDR1 as LNHDA and CDR2 as SQIVND (reference sequence). This CDR3 has 15 residues. CDR3 nucleotide sequence: TGTGCCAGTAGGGGGACATTCGCGAACACCGGGGAGCTGTTTTTT. It specifies CASRGTFANTGELFF.

The CDR3 here is CASSDENTQYF. The CDR3, as DNA: TGCGCCAGCAGTGATGAGAATACGCAGTATTTT. V gene TRBV10-1 combines with J gene TRBJ2-3; no clear D. Deletions cut 3 bases from V and 7 bases from J, with 5 bases between. Germline CDR1 is WNHNN and CDR2 is SYGVQD (reference sequence). The CDR3 runs to 11 residues.